Following are 24 T cell receptor beta chains from one sample sequenced in a study of blood T cells in healthy people across ages. Then a second PCR, running about 6 to 12 cycles, was carried out with a sample-barcoded 5' primer and a J-beta primer mix. MiXCR, applied by TCRdb to the 5' RACE reads, yields one record per CDR3 protein. The table includes around 1,500,000 distinct CDR3 sequences, 28% detected once. Sample: blood. The source is a woman aged 25 to 39 in good health.

The J gene is TRBJ2-1, the V gene TRBV20-1, with TRBD2 matching 10 bases. The CDR3 covers 14 residues. Germline lookup yields CDR1 DFQATT and CDR2 SNEGSKA (reference sequence). With V trimmed by 6 bases and J by 8 bases, 10 bases remained unmatched. CDR3 bases: TGCAGTGCGGACACCGGGACTAGCGTCGATGAGCAGTTCTTC. This translates into CSADTGTSVDEQFF.

The chain joins TRBV7-2 to TRBJ1-2; D might be TRBD1 (5 bases). V lost 4 bases, J lost 9 bases, and 18 bases lay in between. The CDR3 has 14 residues. CDR1 is SGHTA, CDR2 FQGNSA, per germline. CDR3 region: CASSSPGLSPSYTF. CDR3 nucleotides: TGTGCCAGCAGCTCGCCGGGACTATCCCCCAGCTACACCTTC.

The rearrangement joins TRBV2 to TRBJ1-4; 9 bases are shared with TRBD1. V shed 3 bases and J 7 bases; nucleotides not matched to a gene: 3. Germline V gene sequence: CDR1 SNHLY, CDR2 FYNNEI. The CDR3 has 14 residues. CDR3 DNA: TGTGCCAGCAGTGAGGGGACAGGGCTTGAAAAACTGTTTTTT. Amino acid sequence: CASSEGTGLEKLFF.

This clonotype came up many times. The V call is TRBV6-5, the J call TRBJ2-5; D is ambiguous. The CDR3 is made up of 10 amino acids. Germline values: CDR1 MNHEY, CDR2 SVGAGI. V was trimmed by 8 bases and J by 5 bases, leaving 6 bases between them. CDR3 bases: TGTGCCAGCGGTAGGGAGACCCAGTACTTC. Amino acid sequence: CASGRETQYF.

As concerns this clonotype: This clone may be a read error of a much larger clone one base away. The CDR3 does not end in the conserved phenylalanine or tryptophan, so this is likely a read error. This chain joins TRBV20-1 and TRBJ1-5; no clear D. V gave up 6 bases and J gave up 5 bases, with 14 bases separating them. CDR1 is DFQATT, CDR2 SNEGSKA, per germline (reference sequence). The CDR3 is 13 residues long. The chain's CDR3 is CSARLRRDQPQHV. CDR3 bases: TGCAGTGCCCGACTCCGGAGGGATCAGCCCCAGCATGTT.

The chain joins TRBV6-5 to TRBJ1-5, with TRBD1 as a possible D gene (6 bases). Germline V gene lookup returns CDR1 MNHEY and CDR2 SVGAGI. The ends were cut back, 2 bases at V and 4 bases at J, with 12 bases in the middle. The CDR3 consists of 15 residues. The CDR3 protein is CASSYRQGINQPQHF. CDR3 sequence (DNA): TGTGCCAGCAGTTACCGGCAGGGGATAAATCAGCCCCAGCATTTT.

This clonotype was recorded a few times. The V call is TRBV12-3 or TRBV12-4, the J call TRBJ2-5; no definite D call. CDR3 length: 13 amino acids. With 2 bases removed from V and 5 bases from J, the gap between germline ends came to 9 bases. The CDR3 sequence: CASSLFGSETQYF. DNA of the CDR3: TGTGCCAGCAGTTTATTCGGGTCGGAGACCCAGTACTTC.

This chain uses TRBV24-1 with TRBJ2-1; 8 bases are a match to TRBD1. V shed 6 bases, J shed 12 bases, and the junction held 3 bases outside the gene matches. The CDR3 consists of 11 residues. CDR1 and CDR2 from the germline V gene are KGHDR and SFDVKD. This CDR3 is CATSSGTGQFF. Here the CDR3 DNA reads TGTGCCACCAGTTCCGGGACAGGGCAGTTCTTC.

The CDR3 sequence is CASSYSSGGRDEQYF. As DNA, the CDR3 is TGCGCCAGCAGCTATTCTAGCGGGGGGAGAGATGAGCAGTACTTC. The chain couples TRBV5-1 to TRBJ2-5; 11 positions agree with TRBD2. V was pared by 3 bases and J by 11 bases, with 12 bases of the junction left unmatched. Germline V lookup: CDR1 SGHRS, CDR2 YFSETQ. The CDR3 covers 15 residues.

The chain couples TRBV20-1 to TRBJ1-2; D ambiguous. The V end was cut by 5 bases, the J end by 3 bases, with 13 bases between. The CDR3 consists of 13 residues. Germline V gene data show CDR1 as DFQATT and CDR2 as SNEGSKA (reference sequence). CDR3 sequence (DNA): TGCAGTGCTCCCCCGCGCCCTGACTATGGCTACACCTTC. Translated, it gives CSAPPRPDYGYTF.

This clonotype was picked up a small number of times. The chain employs TRBV20-1 and TRBJ2-2; unclear D gene. CDR3 length: 14 amino acids. Germline V gene sequence: CDR1 DFQATT, CDR2 SNEGSKA (reference sequence). The germline V and J ends were trimmed by 0 bases and 3 bases, with 8 bases remaining between them. DNA for the CDR3: TGCAGTGCTAGAGATCAGAGTCACACCGGGGAGCTGTTTTTT. It codes for CSARDQSHTGELFF.

A few counts support this clonotype. V usage is TRBV12-3 or TRBV12-4 and J usage is TRBJ1-2; D unclear. V lost 6 bases and J 5 bases, leaving 13 bases between the germline ends. The CDR3 covers 13 residues. The CDR3: CASSDGLFYGYTF. In nucleotides, the CDR3 is TGTGCCAGCAGCGATGGACTCTTTTATGGCTACACCTTC.

The chain combines TRBV25-1 with TRBJ1-2; 9 nucleotides line up with TRBD1. V was clipped by 4 bases and J by 6 bases; unmatched bases: 3. This CDR3 is 13 amino acids long. Germline V gene sequence: CDR1 MGHDK, CDR2 SYGVNS. CDR3 protein: CASSGGQGDGYTF. The CDR3 nucleotides are TGTGCCAGCAGTGGGGGACAGGGTGATGGCTACACCTTC.

CDR3 in amino acids: CASSYTRGTSAAGELFF. CDR3 nucleotide sequence: TGTGCCAGCAGTTACACGCGTGGGACTAGCGCGGCCGGGGAGCTGTTTTTT. J is TRBJ2-2 and V is TRBV6-5, with TRBD2 identical over 10 bases. This CDR3 is built from 17 residues. Trimming cost V 2 bases and J 6 bases; bases outside gene matches: 9. CDR1 is MNHEY, CDR2 SVGAGI, per germline.

The gene calls are TRBV29-1 and TRBJ1-2; D possibly corresponds to TRBD1 (5 bases). Looked up from germline, CDR1 is SQVTM and CDR2 is ANQGSEA. The CDR3 is made up of 10 amino acids. Trimming shortened V by 6 bases and J by 6 bases, and 8 bases separated the two germline ends. The CDR3 loop reads CSVRDHGYTF. The CDR3 bases are TGCAGCGTCAGGGACCATGGCTACACCTTC.

The rearrangement joins TRBV20-1 to TRBJ2-4, with 8 bases that match TRBD2. Trimming removed 4 bases from V and 6 bases from J; junction bases left unmatched: 11. Germline V CDR1 and CDR2: DFQATT, SNEGSKA (reference sequence). This CDR3 has 15 residues. CDR3 amino acids: CSAKLVTGGGNIQYF. The CDR3 DNA sequence: TGCAGTGCTAAACTTGTAACGGGAGGGGGAAACATTCAGTACTTC.

This clonotype was counted ten times or more. This chain uses TRBV5-1 with TRBJ2-5; D is unresolved. V was pared by 0 bases and J by 2 bases, with 8 bases between. The CDR3 is made up of 14 amino acids. Per germline, CDR1 SGHRS and CDR2 YFSETQ. The CDR3 bases are TGCGCCAGCAGCTTGGTGGCATATCAAGAGACCCAGTACTTC. The encoded protein is CASSLVAYQETQYF.

A few counts support this clonotype. This sequence joins TRBV30 and TRBJ2-5; TRBD2 is a possible D gene (7 bases). V lost 5 bases and J lost 5, with 18 bases in between. The length of the CDR3 is 14 residues. From germline, CDR1 is GTSNPN and CDR2 SVGIG (reference sequence). The CDR3 region has the DNA TGTGCCTGGGGGTTGGGGGGGGCGAGGGAGACCCAGTACTTC. Translating gives CAWGLGGARETQYF.

The genes are TRBV18 and TRBJ1-4; perhaps TRBD1 as D (6 bases). The CDR3 contains 16 residues. V was clipped by 0 bases and J by 7 bases, with 15 bases between them. Germline loops: CDR1 KGHSH, CDR2 LQKENI. CDR3 region: CASSPPVRGRAEKLFF. The CDR3 nucleotides are TGTGCCAGCTCACCACCGGTCAGGGGACGGGCTGAAAAACTGTTTTTT.

This clonotype was detected ten times or more. The CDR3 coding sequence is TGCAGTGCTAGAGTTTATGAGGGAGAGGGCGAGCAGTACTTC. It codes for CSARVYEGEGEQYF. The V and J genes are TRBV20-1 and TRBJ2-7, with D possibly being TRBD2 (5 bases). The CDR3 loop spans 14 amino acids. Germline V gene sequence: CDR1 DFQATT, CDR2 SNEGSKA (reference sequence). Trimming cost V 1 base and J 6 bases, with 16 bases left between them.

This sequence joins TRBV7-9 and TRBJ1-1, with D unresolved. Trimming took off 1 base at V and 7 bases at J, with 10 bases between the two ends. The CDR3 totals 13 residues. Germline loops: CDR1 SEHNR, CDR2 FQNEAQ (reference sequence). In nucleotides, the CDR3 is TGTGCCAGCAGCTTAGAAGTTCCGGGTGAAGCTTTCTTT. As protein: CASSLEVPGEAFF.

This clonotype has a count of ten or more. This chain uses TRBV4-1 with TRBJ2-4; unclear D gene. The CDR3 consists of 12 residues. Trimming took 0 bases from V and 8 from J, leaving 5 bases between them. Per germline, CDR1 MGHRA and CDR2 YSYEKL. CDR3: CASSQDSDIQYF. CDR3 DNA: TGCGCCAGCAGCCAAGATTCGGACATTCAGTACTTC.

This clonotype was seen only a few times. Compared with germline, one end of the junction differs, possibly owing to a read error. The V and J genes are TRBV10-2 and TRBJ2-3; 9 nucleotides agree with TRBD2. The CDR3 sequence is 13 residues long. Germline V gives CDR1 WSHSY, CDR2 SAAADI. CDR3 DNA sequence: TGCGCCAGCATGACTAGCGGCACAGATATGCAGTATTTT. Its translation: CASMTSGTDMQYF.

This clonotype came up many times. V and J are TRBV28 and TRBJ1-2; D may be TRBD1 (5 bases). The CDR3 runs to 12 residues. V was trimmed by 5 bases and J by 5 bases, leaving 9 bases between them. The V gene's germline CDR1 is MDHEN and CDR2 SYDVKM. This CDR3 is CASSIRGYGYTF. The CDR3 DNA is TGTGCCAGCAGTATTCGGGGGTATGGCTACACCTTC.